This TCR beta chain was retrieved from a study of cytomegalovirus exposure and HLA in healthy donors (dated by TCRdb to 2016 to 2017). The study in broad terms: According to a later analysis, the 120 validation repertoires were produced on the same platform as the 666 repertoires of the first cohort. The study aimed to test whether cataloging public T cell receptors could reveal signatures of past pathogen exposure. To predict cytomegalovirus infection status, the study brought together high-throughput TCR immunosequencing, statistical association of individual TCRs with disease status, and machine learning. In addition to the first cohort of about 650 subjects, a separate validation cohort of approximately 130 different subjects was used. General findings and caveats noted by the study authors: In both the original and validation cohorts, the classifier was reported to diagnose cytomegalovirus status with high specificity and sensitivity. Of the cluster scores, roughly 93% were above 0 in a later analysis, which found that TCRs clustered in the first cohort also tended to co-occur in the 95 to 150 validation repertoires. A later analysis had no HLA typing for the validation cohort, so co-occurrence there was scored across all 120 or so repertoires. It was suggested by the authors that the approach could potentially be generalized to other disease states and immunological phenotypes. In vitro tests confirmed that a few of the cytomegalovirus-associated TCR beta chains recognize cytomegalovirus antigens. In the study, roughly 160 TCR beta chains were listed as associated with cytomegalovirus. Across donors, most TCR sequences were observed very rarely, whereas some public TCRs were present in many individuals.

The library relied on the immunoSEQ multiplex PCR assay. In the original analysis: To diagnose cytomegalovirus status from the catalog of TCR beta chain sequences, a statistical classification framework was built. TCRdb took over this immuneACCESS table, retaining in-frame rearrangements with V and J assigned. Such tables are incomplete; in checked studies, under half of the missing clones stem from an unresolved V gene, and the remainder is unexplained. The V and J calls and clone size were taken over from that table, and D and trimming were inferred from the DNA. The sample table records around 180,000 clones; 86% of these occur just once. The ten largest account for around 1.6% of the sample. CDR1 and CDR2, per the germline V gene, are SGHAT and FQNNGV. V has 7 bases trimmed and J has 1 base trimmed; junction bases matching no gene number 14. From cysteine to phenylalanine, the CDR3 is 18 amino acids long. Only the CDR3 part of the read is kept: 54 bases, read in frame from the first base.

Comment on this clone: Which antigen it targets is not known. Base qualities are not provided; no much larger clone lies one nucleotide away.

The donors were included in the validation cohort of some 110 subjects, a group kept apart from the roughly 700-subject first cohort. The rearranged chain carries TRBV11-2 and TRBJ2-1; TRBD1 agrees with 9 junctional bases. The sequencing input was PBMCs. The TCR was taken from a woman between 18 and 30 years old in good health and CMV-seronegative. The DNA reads TGTGCCAGCAACCAACAGGGGGCCTATTCTCATTCCTACAATGAGCAGTTCTTC. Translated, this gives CASNQQGAYSHSYNEQFF.